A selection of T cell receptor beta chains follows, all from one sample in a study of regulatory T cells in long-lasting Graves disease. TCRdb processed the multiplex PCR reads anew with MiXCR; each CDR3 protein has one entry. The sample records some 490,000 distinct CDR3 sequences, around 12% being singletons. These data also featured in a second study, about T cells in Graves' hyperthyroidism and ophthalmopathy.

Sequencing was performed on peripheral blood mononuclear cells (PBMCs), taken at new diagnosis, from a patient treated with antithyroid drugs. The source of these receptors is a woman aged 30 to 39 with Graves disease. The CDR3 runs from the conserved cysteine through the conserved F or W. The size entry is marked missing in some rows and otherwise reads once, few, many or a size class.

CDR3: CSARAGAGGLDNEQFF
J: TRBJ2-1
V: TRBV20-1
size: many

CDR3: CASSLAAGRSPLHF
J: TRBJ1-6
V: TRBV11-1
size: many

CDR3: CASSFTGAYEQYF
J: TRBJ2-7
V: TRBV11-2
size: many

CDR3: CSARGSGGWDTEAFF
J: TRBJ1-1
V: TRBV20-1
size: -

CDR3: CASSYSMGRGYTEAFF
J: TRBJ1-1
V: TRBV6-5
size: many

CDR3: CASSVRLGPGELFF
J: TRBJ2-2
V: TRBV9
size: many

CDR3: CASSLSIAAPRSYEQYF
J: TRBJ2-7
V: TRBV27
size: many

CDR3: CAIRRHRSLSGANVLTF
J: TRBJ2-6
V: TRBV6-2/TRBV6-3
size: -

CDR3: CASSELRVDAKNIQYF
J: TRBJ2-4
V: TRBV2
size: many

CDR3: CSATPPDRANNEQFF
J: TRBJ2-1
V: TRBV20-1
size: few

CDR3: CASSFQGTGYEQFF
J: TRBJ2-1
V: TRBV28
size: many

CDR3: CAWSVRSRGYEQYF
J: TRBJ2-7
V: TRBV30
size: many

CDR3: CASSLLVDTQYF
J: TRBJ2-3
V: TRBV12-3/TRBV12-4
size: many

CDR3: CSARAAGMGAQYF
J: TRBJ2-5
V: TRBV20-1
size: -

CDR3: CASSRNGGMNQPQHF
J: TRBJ1-5
V: TRBV12-3/TRBV12-4
size: -

CDR3: CASSEGRSNTEAFF
J: TRBJ1-1
V: TRBV10-1
size: -

CDR3: CAIGGSAETQYF
J: TRBJ2-5
V: TRBV10-3
size: many

CDR3: CASSQLSRAGNEKLFF
J: TRBJ1-4
V: TRBV4-1
size: -

CDR3: CSARLAGEDTGELFF
J: TRBJ2-2
V: TRBV20-1
size: many

CDR3: CASSFAAYEQYF
J: TRBJ2-7
V: TRBV11-2
size: many

CDR3: CASSMTRGRQETQYF
J: TRBJ2-5
V: TRBV19
size: many

CDR3: CSPRQGASGEQYF
J: TRBJ2-7
V: TRBV20-1
size: many

CDR3: CASRSGTGSQPQHF
J: TRBJ1-5
V: TRBV6-1
size: many

CDR3: CASSSAGTGEGETQYF
J: TRBJ2-5
V: TRBV6-1
size: few

CDR3: CASSTTGWVYNEQFF
J: TRBJ2-1
V: TRBV6-2/TRBV6-3
size: many